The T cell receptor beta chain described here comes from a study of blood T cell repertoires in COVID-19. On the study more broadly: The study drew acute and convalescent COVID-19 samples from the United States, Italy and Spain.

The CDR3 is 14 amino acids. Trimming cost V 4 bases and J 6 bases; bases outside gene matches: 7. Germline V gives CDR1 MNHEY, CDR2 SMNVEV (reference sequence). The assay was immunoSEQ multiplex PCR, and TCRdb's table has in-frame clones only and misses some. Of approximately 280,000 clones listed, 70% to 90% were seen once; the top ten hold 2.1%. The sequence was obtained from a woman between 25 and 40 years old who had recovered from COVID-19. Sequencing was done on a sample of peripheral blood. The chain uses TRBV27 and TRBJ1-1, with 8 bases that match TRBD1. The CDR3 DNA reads TGTGCCAGCAGTTCCCCCTCGGGACAGGCTGAAGCTTTCTTT. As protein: CASSSPSGQAEAFF.